This T cell receptor (beta chain) stems from a study of CD8 T cells in Susac syndrome (dated by TCRdb to the late 2010s). Turning to the overall study: Among the Susac syndrome patients who were sequenced, clinically active disease was present in roughly six and clinical remission was observed in under ten. Susac syndrome patients were therapy-naive, on corticosteroids (some also receiving IVIg), or on IVIg alone at blood withdrawal. The study used repertoire sequencing to test whether antigen drove CD8+ T cell activation and differentiation in Susac syndrome. Here is what the overall study found, with its caveats: The CD4+ T cell repertoire of patients with Susac syndrome showed no detectable clonal expansion. The number of individuals in the TCR sequencing and HLA analysis was recognized as being relatively small.

High-throughput TCR beta sequencing profiled peripheral blood CD8+ and CD4+ T cells from healthy donors, Susac syndrome patients and multiple sclerosis patients. Recently defined diagnostic criteria for definite or probable disease were met by the Susac syndrome patients. Bulk CD8+ and CD4+ T cells were purified by magnetic negative isolation, whereas CD8+ TEMRA cells were enriched by FACS. Blood was collected in EDTA tubes and processed within 24 hours, with PBMCs isolated through density gradient centrifugation. PBMCs intended for TCR sequencing were cryopreserved in liquid nitrogen and thawed later in a water bath at 37 degrees C. The sorted or isolated CD4+, CD8+ and CD8+ TEMRA cells reached a purity of at least 90%. RNA was extracted with the RNeasy kit and roughly 0.45 to 1 ug was reverse transcribed using random hexamers. The immunoSEQ multiplex PCR assay, covering 54 Vbeta and 13 Jbeta segments, was used to amplify TCR beta CDR3 regions. To correct PCR amplification bias, a synthetic template baseline was used for both primer optimization and computational correction. As for the authors' bioinformatics: Reads were annotated to V, D and J genes per IMGT and analyzed with immunoSEQ Analyzer, keeping only productive sequences. Clonality was computed as one minus Shannon entropy normalized by log2 of the number of productive unique sequences. For each patient and control, public and private clones were evaluated within the 100 most prevalent clones. Clones were defined as Susac-specific if absent from the healthy and MS cohorts, from 1052 published viral clones and from other ImmuneACCESS disease sequences. TCRdb reprocessed the public reads (quality trimming at Q25 with fastp, clone calling with MiXCR) and kept in-frame beta chains. CDR3 protein sequences are deduplicated, and each keeps its most common genes and DNA. The V and J calls come from TCRdb's annotation, not from the publication. Counted in this sample were about 160,000 distinct CDR3 sequences; 95% to 96% of them appeared once. The ten largest clones capture approximately 0.12% of the sample.

Of note for this clonotype: The antigen it binds to is not known. No much larger clone exists at a distance of one base, and base qualities are not known.

Including cysteine and phenylalanine, the CDR3 has 11 amino acids. Only the CDR3 portion is preserved as DNA: 33 bases, with reading frame beginning at the first base. The trim is 7 bases for V and 7 bases for J, with a gap of 11 bases between the germline ends. Looking up the germline V gene yields CDR1 SQVTM and CDR2 ANQGSEA. This clonotype was sampled from a human donor with Susac syndrome. Recombination joined TRBV29-1 with TRBJ2-1, and perhaps TRBD2 as D gene, on 5 matching bases. The sequencing sample was made of CD4+ T cells from PBMCs. The CDR3 region reads CSAGINNEQFF. DNA sequence: TGCAGCGCCGGGATTAATAATGAGCAGTTCTTC.